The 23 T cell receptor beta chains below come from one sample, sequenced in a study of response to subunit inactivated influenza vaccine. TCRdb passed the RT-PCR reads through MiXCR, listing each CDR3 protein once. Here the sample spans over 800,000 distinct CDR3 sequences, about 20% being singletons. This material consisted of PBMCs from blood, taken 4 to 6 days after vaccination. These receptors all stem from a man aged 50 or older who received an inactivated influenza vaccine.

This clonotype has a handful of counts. This chain's CDR3 is CASWTVSYEQYF. Here the CDR3 DNA reads TGCGCCAGTTGGACAGTTTCCTACGAGCAGTACTTC. The rearrangement joins TRBV5-1 to TRBJ2-7; D is possibly TRBD1 (6 bases). The CDR3 contains 12 residues. V gave up 8 bases and J gave up 1 base, with 10 bases separating them. Germline V CDR1 and CDR2: SGHRS, YFSETQ.

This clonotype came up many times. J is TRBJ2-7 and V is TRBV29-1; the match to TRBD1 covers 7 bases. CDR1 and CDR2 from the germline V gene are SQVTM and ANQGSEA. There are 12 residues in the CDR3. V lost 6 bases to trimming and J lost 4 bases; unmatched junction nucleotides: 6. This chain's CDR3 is CSVTTGSYEQYF. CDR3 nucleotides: TGCAGCGTCACGACAGGGTCGTACGAGCAGTACTTC.

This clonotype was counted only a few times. The CDR3 here is CASSLGPRDEETQYF. Here the CDR3 DNA reads TGCGCCAGCAGCTTGGGACCTCGCGACGAAGAGACCCAGTACTTC. The chain couples TRBV5-1 to TRBJ2-5; D is unclear. This CDR3 comprises 15 residues. Per germline, CDR1 SGHRS and CDR2 YFSETQ. V lost 0 bases to trimming and J lost 3 bases, with 12 bases between them.

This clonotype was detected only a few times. This CDR3 is CASSYSTGGRETQYF. The DNA for the CDR3 is TGTGCCAGCAGTTACTCGACAGGGGGCAGGGAGACCCAGTACTTC. The V gene is TRBV6-5, the J gene TRBJ2-5, with TRBD1 matching 10 bases. The CDR3 covers 15 residues. V dropped 0 bases and J dropped 5; count of bases not matched to a gene: 3. Germline V gives CDR1 MNHEY, CDR2 SVGAGI.

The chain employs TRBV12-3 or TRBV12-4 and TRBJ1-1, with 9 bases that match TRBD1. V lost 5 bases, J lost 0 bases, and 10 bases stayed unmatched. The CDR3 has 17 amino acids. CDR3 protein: CASSQGQGTALNTEAFF. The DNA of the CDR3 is TGTGCCAGCAGTCAGGGACAGGGTACCGCCTTGAACACTGAAGCTTTCTTT.

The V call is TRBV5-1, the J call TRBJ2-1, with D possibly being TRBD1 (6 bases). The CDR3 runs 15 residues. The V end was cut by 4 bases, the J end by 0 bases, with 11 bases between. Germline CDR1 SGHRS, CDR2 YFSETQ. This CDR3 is CASSPGQRSYNEQFF. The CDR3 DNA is TGCGCCAGCAGCCCGGGACAACGCTCCTACAATGAGCAGTTCTTC.

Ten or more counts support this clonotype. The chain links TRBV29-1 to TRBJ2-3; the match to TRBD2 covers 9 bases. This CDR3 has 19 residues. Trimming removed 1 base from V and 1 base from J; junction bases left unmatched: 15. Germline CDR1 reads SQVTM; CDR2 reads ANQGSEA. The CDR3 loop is CSVEGSETSGWTRTDTQYF. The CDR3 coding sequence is TGCAGCGTTGAAGGGTCGGAGACTAGCGGTTGGACGCGCACAGATACGCAGTATTTT.

The CDR3 protein is CASSPPGLAYAEQFF. In DNA form, the CDR3 reads TGTGCCAGCTCACCACCGGGGTTAGCGTACGCCGAGCAGTTCTTC. The chain is built from TRBV18 and TRBJ2-1; D perhaps matches TRBD2 (5 bases). There are 15 residues in the CDR3. Germline V gene sequence: CDR1 KGHSH, CDR2 LQKENI. Trimming stripped 0 bases from V and 10 bases from J, with 16 bases between.

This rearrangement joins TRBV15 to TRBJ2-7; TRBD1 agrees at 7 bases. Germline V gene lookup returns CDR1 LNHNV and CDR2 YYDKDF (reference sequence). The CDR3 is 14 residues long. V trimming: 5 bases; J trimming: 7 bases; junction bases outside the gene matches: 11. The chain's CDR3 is CATSERTGPGEQYF. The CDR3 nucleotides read TGTGCCACCAGCGAGCGGACAGGCCCAGGGGAGCAGTACTTC.

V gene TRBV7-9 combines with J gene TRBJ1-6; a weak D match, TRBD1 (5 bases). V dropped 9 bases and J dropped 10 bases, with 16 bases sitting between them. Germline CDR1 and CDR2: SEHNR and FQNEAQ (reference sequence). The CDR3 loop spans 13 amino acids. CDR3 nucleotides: TGTGCCAGGAGCCTTGGGGACGGATCACCCCTCCACTTT. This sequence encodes CARSLGDGSPLHF.

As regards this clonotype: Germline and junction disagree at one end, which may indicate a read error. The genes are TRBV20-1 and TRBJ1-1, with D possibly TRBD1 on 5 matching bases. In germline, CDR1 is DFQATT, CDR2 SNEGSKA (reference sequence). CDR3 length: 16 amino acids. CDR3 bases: TGCAGTGCTCTTTCCGGGACCCAATTCGGGTACACTGAAGCTTTATTT. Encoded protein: CSALSGTQFGYTEALF.

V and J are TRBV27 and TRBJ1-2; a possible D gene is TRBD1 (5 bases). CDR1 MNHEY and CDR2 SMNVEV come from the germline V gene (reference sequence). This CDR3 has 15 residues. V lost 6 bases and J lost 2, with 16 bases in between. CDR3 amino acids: CASRDSDGANYGYTF. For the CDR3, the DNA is TGTGCCAGCAGAGACTCAGACGGGGCGAACTATGGCTACACCTTC.

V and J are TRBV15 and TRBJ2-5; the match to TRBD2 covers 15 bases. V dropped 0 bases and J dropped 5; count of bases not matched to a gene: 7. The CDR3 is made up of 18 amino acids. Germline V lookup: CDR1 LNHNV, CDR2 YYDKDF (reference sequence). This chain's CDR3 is CATSREWGTSGGRETQYF. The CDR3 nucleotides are TGTGCCACCAGCAGAGAATGGGGGACTAGCGGGGGGCGGGAGACCCAGTACTTC.

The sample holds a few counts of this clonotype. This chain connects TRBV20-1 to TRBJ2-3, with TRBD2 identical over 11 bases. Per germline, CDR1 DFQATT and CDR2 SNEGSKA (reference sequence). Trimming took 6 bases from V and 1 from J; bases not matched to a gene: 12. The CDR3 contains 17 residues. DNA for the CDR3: TGCAGTGCACCCCCTAGCGGGAGGTTAGGACGCACAGATACGCAGTATTTT. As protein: CSAPPSGRLGRTDTQYF.

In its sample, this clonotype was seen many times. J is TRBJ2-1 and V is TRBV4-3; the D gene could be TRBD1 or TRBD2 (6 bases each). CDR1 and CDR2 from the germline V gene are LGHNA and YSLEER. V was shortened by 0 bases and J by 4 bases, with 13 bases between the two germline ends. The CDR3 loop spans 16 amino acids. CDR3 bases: TGCGCCAGCAGCCAAGAGGGCACAGGGAGGTACAATGAGCAGTTCTTC. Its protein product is CASSQEGTGRYNEQFF.

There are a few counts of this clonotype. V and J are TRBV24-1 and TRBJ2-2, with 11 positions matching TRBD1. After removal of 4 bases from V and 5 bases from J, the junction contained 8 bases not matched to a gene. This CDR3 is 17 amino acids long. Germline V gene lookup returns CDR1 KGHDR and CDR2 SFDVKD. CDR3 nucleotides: TGTGCCACCAGTGACCTGGGACAGGGGGTTCGAACCGGGGAGCTGTTTTTT. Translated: CATSDLGQGVRTGELFF.

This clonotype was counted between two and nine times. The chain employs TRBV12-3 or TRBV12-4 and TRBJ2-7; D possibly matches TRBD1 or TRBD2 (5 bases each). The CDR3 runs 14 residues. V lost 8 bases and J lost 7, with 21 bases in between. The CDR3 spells CASRPGTGFREQYF. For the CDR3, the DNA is TGTGCCAGCCGACCCGGGACGGGCTTTCGGGAGCAGTACTTC.

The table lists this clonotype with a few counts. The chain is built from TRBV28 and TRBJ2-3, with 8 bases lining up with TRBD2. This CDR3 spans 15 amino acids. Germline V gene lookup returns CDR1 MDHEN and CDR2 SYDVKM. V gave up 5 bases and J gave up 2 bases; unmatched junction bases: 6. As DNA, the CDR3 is TGTGCCAGCAGTGAGACTAGCGCCCACACAGATACGCAGTATTTT. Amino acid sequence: CASSETSAHTDTQYF. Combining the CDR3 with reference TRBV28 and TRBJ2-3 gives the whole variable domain DVKVTQSSRYLVKRTGEKVFLECVQDMDHENMFWYRQDPGLGLRLIYFSYDVKMKEKGDIPEGYSVSREKKERFSLILESASTNQTSMYLCASSETSAHTDTQYFGPGTRLTVL.

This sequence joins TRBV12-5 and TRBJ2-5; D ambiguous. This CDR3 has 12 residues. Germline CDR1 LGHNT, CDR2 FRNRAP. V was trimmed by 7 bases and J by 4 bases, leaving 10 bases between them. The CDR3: CASAIEGETQYF. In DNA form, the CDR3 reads TGTGCTAGTGCCATTGAAGGAGAGACCCAGTACTTC.

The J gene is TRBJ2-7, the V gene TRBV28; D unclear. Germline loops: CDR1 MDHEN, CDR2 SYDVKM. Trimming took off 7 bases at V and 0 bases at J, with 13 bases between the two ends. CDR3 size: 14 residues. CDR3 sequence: CASTEERTSYEQYF. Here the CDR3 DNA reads TGTGCCAGCACCGAAGAACGAACCTCCTACGAGCAGTACTTC.

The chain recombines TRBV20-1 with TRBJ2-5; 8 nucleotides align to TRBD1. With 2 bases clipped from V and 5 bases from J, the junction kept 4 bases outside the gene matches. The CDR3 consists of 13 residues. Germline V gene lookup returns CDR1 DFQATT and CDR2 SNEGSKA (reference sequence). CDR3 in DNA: TGCAGTGCTAGATCCAGGGGGCTGGAGACCCAGTACTTC. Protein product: CSARSRGLETQYF.

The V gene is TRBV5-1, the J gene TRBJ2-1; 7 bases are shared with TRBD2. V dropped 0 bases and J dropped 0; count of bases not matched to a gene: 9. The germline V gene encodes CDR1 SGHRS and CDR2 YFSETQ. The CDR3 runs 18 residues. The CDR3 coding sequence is TGCGCCAGCAGCTTGGGGCTAGCGGCAGAAAGCTCCTACAATGAGCAGTTCTTC. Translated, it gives CASSLGLAAESSYNEQFF.

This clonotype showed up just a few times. CDR3 amino acids: CSARSSGTSNNEQFF. In nucleotides, the CDR3 is TGCAGTGCTAGATCTTCCGGGACTAGCAACAATGAGCAGTTCTTC. V is TRBV20-1 and J is TRBJ2-1, with TRBD2 matching over 9 bases. Trimming cost V 2 bases and J 5 bases; bases outside gene matches: 7. Germline V gene data show CDR1 as DFQATT and CDR2 as SNEGSKA (reference sequence). The length of the CDR3 is 15 residues.